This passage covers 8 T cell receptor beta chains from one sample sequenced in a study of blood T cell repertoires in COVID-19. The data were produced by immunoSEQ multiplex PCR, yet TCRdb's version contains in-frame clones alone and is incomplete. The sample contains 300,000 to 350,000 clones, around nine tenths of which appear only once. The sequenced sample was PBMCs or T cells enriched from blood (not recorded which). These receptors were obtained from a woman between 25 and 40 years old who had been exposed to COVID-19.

CDR3 amino acids: CASSRYFPGQGINQPQHF. CDR3 bases: TGTGCCAGCAGCCGTTACTTTCCGGGACAGGGAATCAATCAGCCCCAGCATTTT. The rearrangement uses TRBV7-2 and TRBJ1-5, with 9 bases lining up with TRBD1. The V and J ends lost 5 bases and 3 bases, in that order; junction bases with no gene match: 14. Looked up from germline, CDR1 is SGHTA and CDR2 is FQGNSA. This CDR3 contains 18 residues.

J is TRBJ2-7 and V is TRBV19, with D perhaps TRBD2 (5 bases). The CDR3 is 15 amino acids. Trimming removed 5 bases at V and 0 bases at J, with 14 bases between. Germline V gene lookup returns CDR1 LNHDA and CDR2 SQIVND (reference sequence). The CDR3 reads CASSQNRGNSYEQYF. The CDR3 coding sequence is TGTGCCAGTAGTCAAAACCGGGGAAACTCCTACGAGCAGTACTTC.

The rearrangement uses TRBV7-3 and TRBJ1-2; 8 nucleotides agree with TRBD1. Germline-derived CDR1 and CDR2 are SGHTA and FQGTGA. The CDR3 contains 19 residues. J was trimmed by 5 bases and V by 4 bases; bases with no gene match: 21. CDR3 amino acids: CASSSYRVIGTGESYGYTF. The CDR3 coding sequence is TGTGCCAGCAGCTCGTACCGAGTGATCGGGACAGGAGAATCTTATGGCTACACCTTC.

The CDR3 sequence is CASSEAWGRYEQYF. CDR3 nucleotides: TGTGCCAGCAGTGAAGCGTGGGGCCGGTACGAGCAGTACTTC. The chain joins TRBV6-1 to TRBJ2-7, with a tentative D call TRBD1 (5 bases). The CDR3 has 14 amino acids. Germline lookup yields CDR1 MNHNS and CDR2 SASEGT. Trimming took 0 bases from V and 4 from J, leaving 10 bases between them.

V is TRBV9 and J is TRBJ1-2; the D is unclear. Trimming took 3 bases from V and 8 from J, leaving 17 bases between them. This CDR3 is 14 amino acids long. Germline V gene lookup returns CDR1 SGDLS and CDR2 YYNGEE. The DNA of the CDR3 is TGTGCCAGCAGCGCCTCGTACCCGACGGGGGGCTACACCTTC. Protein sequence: CASSASYPTGGYTF.

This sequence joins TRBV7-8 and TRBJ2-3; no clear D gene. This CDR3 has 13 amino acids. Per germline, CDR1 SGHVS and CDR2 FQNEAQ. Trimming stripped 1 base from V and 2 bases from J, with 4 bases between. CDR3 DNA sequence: TGTGCCAGCAGCTTAGACAACACAGATACGCAGTATTTT. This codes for CASSLDNTDTQYF.

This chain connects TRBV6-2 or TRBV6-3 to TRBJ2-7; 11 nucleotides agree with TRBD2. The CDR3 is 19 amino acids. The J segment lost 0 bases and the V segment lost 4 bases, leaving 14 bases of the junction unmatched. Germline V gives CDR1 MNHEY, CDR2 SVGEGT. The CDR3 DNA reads TGTGCCAGCAGTTCGAGCCGTCCTGGACTAGCGGGCTACTCCTACGAGCAGTACTTC. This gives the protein CASSSSRPGLAGYSYEQYF.

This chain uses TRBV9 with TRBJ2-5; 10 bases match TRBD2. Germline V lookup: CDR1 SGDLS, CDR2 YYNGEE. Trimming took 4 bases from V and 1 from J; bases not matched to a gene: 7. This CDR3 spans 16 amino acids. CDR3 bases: TGTGCCAGCAGCCCCCGACTAGCGGGTATCCAAGAGACCCAGTACTTC. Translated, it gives CASSPRLAGIQETQYF.